The clone carrying this T cell receptor (beta chain) turned up a few times. Its antigen remains unidentified. This record belongs to a study of graft-versus-host responses after intestinal transplantation. Background on the study: Recipients uniformly received anti-thymocyte globulin induction, followed by tacrolimus and steroids for about three years. The study, taken as a whole, reports: Ileal or blood samples showed some GvH clones first, and such clones were also found in recipient marrow. Peak GvH clone levels in circulation were associated with early post-transplant HvG declines.

Germline V lookup: CDR1 SGHNT, CDR2 YYREEE (reference sequence). The CDR3 sequence is 12 residues long. The V end lost 4 bases, the J end lost 10 bases, and 12 bases lay between the germline ends. Assay used: immunoSEQ multiplex PCR; TCRdb lists only in-frame clones, some missing. The sample consists of 100,000 or so clones, 85% to 95% of them appearing once. The source of this sequence is a human donor who was the organ donor for an intestinal transplant. The chain joins TRBV5-4 to TRBJ2-1, with no clear D. The material sequenced was unstimulated CD8+ T cells sorted from spleen or lymph node cells, taken before transplant. The CDR3 DNA is TGTGCCAGCAGCCCCCGGGTTGGGGAGCAGTTCTTC. This translates into CASSPRVGEQFF.